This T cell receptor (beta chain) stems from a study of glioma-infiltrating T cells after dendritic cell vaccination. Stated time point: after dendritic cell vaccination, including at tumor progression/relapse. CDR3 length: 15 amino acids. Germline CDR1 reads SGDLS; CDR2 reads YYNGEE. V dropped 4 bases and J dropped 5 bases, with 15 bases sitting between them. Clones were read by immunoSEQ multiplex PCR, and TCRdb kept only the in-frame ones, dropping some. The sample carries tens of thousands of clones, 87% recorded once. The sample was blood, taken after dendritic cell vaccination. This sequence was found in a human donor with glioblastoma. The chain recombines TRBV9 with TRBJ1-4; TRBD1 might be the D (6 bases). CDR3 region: CASSTPGDGNEKLFF. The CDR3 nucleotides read TGTGCCAGCAGCACCCCAGGGGACGGCAATGAAAAACTGTTTTTT.